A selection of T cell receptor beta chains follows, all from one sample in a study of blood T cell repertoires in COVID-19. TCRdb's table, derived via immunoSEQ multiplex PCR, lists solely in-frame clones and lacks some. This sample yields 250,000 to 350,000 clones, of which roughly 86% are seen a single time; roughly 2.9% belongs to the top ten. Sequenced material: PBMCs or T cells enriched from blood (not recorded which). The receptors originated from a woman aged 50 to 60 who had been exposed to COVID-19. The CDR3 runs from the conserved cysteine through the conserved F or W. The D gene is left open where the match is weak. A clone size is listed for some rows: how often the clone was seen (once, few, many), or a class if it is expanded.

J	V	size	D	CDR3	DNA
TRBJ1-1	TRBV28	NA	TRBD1	CASSLPGQGLDGAFF	TGTGCCAGCAGCTTACCGGGACAGGGGCTCGACGGAGCTTTCTTT
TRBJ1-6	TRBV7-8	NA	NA	CASSLQGLDSPLHF	TGTGCCAGCAGCCTTCAGGGTTTGGATTCACCCCTCCACTTT
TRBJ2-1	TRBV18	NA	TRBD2	CASSPQRGHNEQFF	TGTGCCAGCTCACCCCAGCGGGGACACAATGAGCAGTTCTTC
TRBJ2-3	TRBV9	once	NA	CASSPRTGTDTQYF	TGTGCCAGCAGCCCCCGGACAGGCACAGATACGCAGTATTTT
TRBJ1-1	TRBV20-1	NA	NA	CSASSGAVGRDTEAFF	TGCAGTGCTAGTTCAGGGGCTGTGGGTAGGGACACTGAAGCTTTCTTT
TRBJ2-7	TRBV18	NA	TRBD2	CASSPAGGNYEQYF	TGTGCCAGCTCACCAGCGGGGGGGAACTACGAGCAGTACTTC
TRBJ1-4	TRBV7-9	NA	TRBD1	CASSLPTGVDEKLFF	TGTGCCAGCAGCTTACCGACAGGGGTGGATGAAAAACTGTTTTTT
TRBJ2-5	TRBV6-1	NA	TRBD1	CASSEAGGKGKETQYF	TGTGCCAGCAGTGAAGCAGGGGGCAAGGGGAAGGAGACCCAGTACTTC
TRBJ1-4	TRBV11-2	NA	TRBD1	CASSSTGLATNEKLFF	TGTGCCAGCAGCTCGACAGGGCTTGCAACTAATGAAAAACTGTTTTTT
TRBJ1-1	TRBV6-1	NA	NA	CASSEYTGAFF	TGTGCCAGCAGTGAATACACGGGAGCTTTCTTT
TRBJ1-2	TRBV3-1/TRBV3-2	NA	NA	CASSLTTGTWNGYTF	TGTGCCAGCAGTCTAACTACAGGGACCTGGAATGGCTACACCTTC
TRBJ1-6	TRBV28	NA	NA	CASSTGSVGNSPLHF	TGTGCCAGCAGCACCGGGAGTGTGGGGAATTCACCCCTCCACTTT
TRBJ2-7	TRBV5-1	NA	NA	CASTRQSGLASYEQYF	TGCGCCAGCACCCGACAATCCGGACTTGCCTCCTACGAGCAGTACTTC
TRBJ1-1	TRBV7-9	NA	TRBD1	CASSLRTGMNTEAFF	TGTGCCAGCAGCCTACGGACAGGGATGAACACTGAAGCTTTCTTT
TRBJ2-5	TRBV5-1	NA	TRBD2	CASSRGLAGGQTQYF	TGCGCCAGCAGCAGGGGACTAGCGGGAGGGCAGACCCAGTACTTC
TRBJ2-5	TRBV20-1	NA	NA	CSASASQETQYF	TGCAGTGCTAGTGCCAGTCAAGAGACCCAGTACTTC
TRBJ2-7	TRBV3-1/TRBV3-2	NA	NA	CASSLDNPYEQYF	TGTGCCAGCAGCCTTGACAACCCCTACGAGCAGTACTTC
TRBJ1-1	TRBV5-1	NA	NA	CASSFSPVDTEAFF	TGCGCCAGCAGCTTTTCCCCGGTAGACACTGAAGCTTTCTTT